This entry concerns a single T cell receptor beta chain. What it recognizes is unknown. The data belong to a study of T-cell reconstitution after alpha-beta-depleted transplantation in children. Study-wide points: Recipient T cells and thymic progenitors that survived gave rise to the high TCRbeta diversity observed at day 60 in some patients. Several hundred rapidly expanded clones from non-depleted graft cells reportedly supplied alpha-beta T cells about two months post-transplant. Once a year had passed after transplant, T-cell counts and diversity came mostly from newly produced T cells.

For TCRbeta, the library was prepared with unique molecular identifiers. TCRdb recomputed calls from the PCR reads with MiXCR, one row per CDR3 protein. The table lists under 100,000 distinct CDR3 sequences, about 14% of them singletons, with about 18% in the top ten. Per germline, CDR1 MNHEY and CDR2 SMNVEV (reference sequence). V shed 5 bases and J 3 bases; nucleotides not matched to a gene: 6. The length of the CDR3 is 14 residues. This sequence originates from a male patient aged 2 to 9 who had a stem cell transplant for acute lymphoblastic leukemia, so the T cells may come from the graft donor. This material consisted of PBMCs, mostly from graft donor cells, taken 180 days after TCRalphabeta/CD19-depleted stem cell transplant. This rearrangement joins TRBV27 to TRBJ2-7; TRBD1 agrees at 8 bases. In nucleotides, the CDR3 is TGTGCCAGCAGTCCGACAGGGGTGGACTACGAGCAGTACTTC. It codes for CASSPTGVDYEQYF.